The 3 T cell receptor beta chains reported below all come from one sample, sequenced in a study of control samples from healthy donors and cancer patients. The table came from immunoSEQ multiplex PCR; TCRdb's copy has only in-frame clones and leaves some out. This sample has some 160,000 clones, with about 89% found just once. The sequencing input was blood. The receptors were sampled from a man aged 25 to 40 in good health.

The chain has TRBV6-5 and TRBJ1-6; TRBD1 might be the D (6 bases). Germline CDR1 and CDR2: MNHEY and SVGAGI. CDR3 length: 15 amino acids. V was trimmed by 6 bases and J by 7 bases, leaving 16 bases between them. DNA of the CDR3: TGTGCCAGCAGAGTGAACAGGGAATCAAATTCACCCCTCCACTTT. Its protein product is CASRVNRESNSPLHF.

This clone was recorded a few times. The chain carries TRBV19 and TRBJ1-3, with D possibly being TRBD1 (5 bases). This CDR3 has 15 amino acids. With 7 bases removed from V and 0 bases from J, the gap between germline ends came to 13 bases. Per the germline V gene, CDR1 is LNHDA and CDR2 is SQIVND (reference sequence). The DNA of the CDR3 is TGTGCCAGTACCCGGGACGGCTACTCTGGAAACACCATATATTTT. Translating it yields CASTRDGYSGNTIYF.

The chain combines TRBV7-8 with TRBJ2-7, with TRBD1 matching over 7 bases. Germline V lookup: CDR1 SGHVS, CDR2 FQNEAQ. Germline trimming cut 4 bases from V and 3 bases from J; bases unmatched to any gene: 3. CDR3 length: 13 amino acids. The CDR3 loop reads CASSWGQNYEQYF. CDR3 coding DNA: TGTGCCAGCAGCTGGGGACAGAACTACGAGCAGTACTTC.